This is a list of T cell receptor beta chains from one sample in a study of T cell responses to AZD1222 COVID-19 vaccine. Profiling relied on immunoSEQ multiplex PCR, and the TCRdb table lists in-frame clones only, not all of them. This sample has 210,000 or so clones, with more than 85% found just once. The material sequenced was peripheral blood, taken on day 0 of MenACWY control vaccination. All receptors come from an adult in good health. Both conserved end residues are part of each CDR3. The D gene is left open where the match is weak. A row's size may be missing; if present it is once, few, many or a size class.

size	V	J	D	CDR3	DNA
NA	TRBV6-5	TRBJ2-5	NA	CAVFVGGGETQYF	TGTGCCGTGTTCGTCGGGGGCGGAGAGACCCAGTACTTC
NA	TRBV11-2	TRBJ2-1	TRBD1	CASSLQTGVYEQFF	TGTGCCAGCAGCCTGCAAACAGGGGTTTATGAGCAGTTCTTC
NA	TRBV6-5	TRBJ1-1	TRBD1	CASRVGTGGTEAFF	TGTGCCAGCAGAGTCGGGACAGGGGGCACTGAAGCTTTCTTT
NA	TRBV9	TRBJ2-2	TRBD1	CASSARDRGPGELFF	TGTGCCAGCAGCGCCCGGGACAGGGGGCCCGGGGAGCTGTTTTTT
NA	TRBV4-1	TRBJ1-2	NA	CASSQPKWGSYGYTF	TGCGCCAGCAGCCAACCGAAGTGGGGGAGCTATGGCTACACCTTC
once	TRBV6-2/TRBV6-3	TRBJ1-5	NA	CASSSSRAQHF	TGTGCCAGCAGTTCCTCACGGGCCCAGCATTTT
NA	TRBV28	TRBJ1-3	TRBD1	CASKIGGTSGNTIYF	TGTGCCAGCAAAATAGGGGGCACGTCTGGAAACACCATATATTTT
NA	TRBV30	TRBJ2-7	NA	CAWNKKGLYEQYF	TGTGCCTGGAATAAGAAGGGTCTTTACGAGCAGTACTTC
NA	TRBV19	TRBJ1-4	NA	CASSMTIATNEKLFF	TGTGCCAGTAGTATGACGATTGCAACTAATGAAAAACTGTTTTTT
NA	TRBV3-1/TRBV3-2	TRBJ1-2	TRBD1	CASSQGGQGSYGYTF	TGTGCCAGCAGCCAAGGGGGACAGGGGAGCTATGGCTACACCTTC
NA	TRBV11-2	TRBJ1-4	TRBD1	CASSKVGGLNEKLFF	TGTGCCAGCAGCAAAGTAGGGGGCCTAAATGAAAAACTGTTTTTT
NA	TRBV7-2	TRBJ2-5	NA	CASSQGRQGETQYF	TGTGCCAGCAGTCAGGGCCGCCAGGGAGAGACCCAGTACTTC
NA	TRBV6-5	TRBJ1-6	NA	CASSYSINLVNSPLHF	TGTGCCAGCAGTTACTCGATAAACCTTGTTAATTCACCCCTCCACTTT
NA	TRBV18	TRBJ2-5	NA	CASSPPSVSETQYF	TGTGCCAGCTCACCACCGTCAGTTTCAGAGACCCAGTACTTC
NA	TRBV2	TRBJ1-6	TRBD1	CASSGGQGLGPLHF	TGTGCCAGCAGTGGGGGACAGGGGCTCGGACCCCTCCACTTT
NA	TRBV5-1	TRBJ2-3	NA	CASTRGAPSVDTQYF	TGCGCCAGCACCCGGGGGGCTCCTTCCGTCGATACGCAGTATTTT
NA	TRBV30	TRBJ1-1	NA	CAWSVPAGASTEAFF	TGTGCCTGGAGTGTACCCGCAGGGGCGAGCACTGAAGCTTTCTTT
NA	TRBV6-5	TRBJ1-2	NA	CASRPSGGYGYTF	TGTGCCAGCAGGCCGTCGGGGGGCTATGGCTACACCTTC
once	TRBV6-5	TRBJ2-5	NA	CASSPGLQETQYF	TGTGCCAGCAGCCCGGGACTCCAAGAGACCCAGTACTTC
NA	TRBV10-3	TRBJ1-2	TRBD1	CAISVGQETNYGYTF	TGTGCCATCAGTGTAGGACAGGAAACTAACTATGGCTACACCTTC
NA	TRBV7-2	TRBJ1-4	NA	CASSVRGGRSEKLFF	TGTGCCAGCAGCGTGCGGGGGGGGAGGAGTGAAAAACTGTTTTTT
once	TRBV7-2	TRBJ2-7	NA	CASSPTPGPIVGQYF	TGTGCCAGCAGCCCGACACCGGGTCCCATTGTCGGGCAGTACTTC
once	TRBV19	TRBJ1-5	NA	CASSRGYSNQPQHF	TGTGCCAGTAGTCGGGGATATAGCAATCAGCCCCAGCATTTT
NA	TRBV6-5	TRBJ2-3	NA	CASSFRDPTYTQYF	TGTGCCAGCAGTTTTCGGGACCCGACATATACGCAGTATTTT
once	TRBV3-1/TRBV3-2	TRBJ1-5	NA	CASSQDRGQPQHF	TGTGCCAGCAGCCAAGATCGAGGTCAGCCCCAGCATTTT
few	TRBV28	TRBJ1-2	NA	CASSSGHLGYTF	TGTGCCAGCAGTTCGGGACATTTAGGCTACACCTTC
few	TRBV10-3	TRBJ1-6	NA	CAISEGLALHF	TGTGCCATCAGTGAAGGGTTGGCCCTCCACTTT